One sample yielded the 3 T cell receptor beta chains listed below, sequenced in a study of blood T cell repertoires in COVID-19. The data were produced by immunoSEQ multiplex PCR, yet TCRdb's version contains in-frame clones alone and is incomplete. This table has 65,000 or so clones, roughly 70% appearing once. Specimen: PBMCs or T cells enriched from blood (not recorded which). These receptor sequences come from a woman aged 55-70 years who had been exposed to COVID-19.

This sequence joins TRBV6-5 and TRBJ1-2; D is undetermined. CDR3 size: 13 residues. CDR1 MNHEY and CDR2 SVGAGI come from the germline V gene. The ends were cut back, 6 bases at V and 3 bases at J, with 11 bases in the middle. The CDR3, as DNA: TGTGCCAGCAGGGAGCAGGAGGACTATGGCTACACCTTC. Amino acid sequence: CASREQEDYGYTF.

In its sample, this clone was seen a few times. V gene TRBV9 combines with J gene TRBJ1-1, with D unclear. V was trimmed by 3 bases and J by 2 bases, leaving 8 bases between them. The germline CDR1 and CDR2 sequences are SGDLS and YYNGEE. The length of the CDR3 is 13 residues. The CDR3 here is CASSERSNTEAFF. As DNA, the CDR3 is TGTGCCAGCAGCGAAAGGAGTAACACTGAAGCTTTCTTT.

CDR3 protein: CASSFTGEETQYF. As DNA, the CDR3 is TGCGCCAGCAGCTTCACAGGGGAAGAGACCCAGTACTTC. V gene TRBV5-1 combines with J gene TRBJ2-5; the match to TRBD1 covers 7 bases. Trimming at V came to 2 bases and at J to 3 bases, leaving 1 base not matched to a gene. This CDR3 comprises 13 residues. Germline V gene sequence: CDR1 SGHRS, CDR2 YFSETQ.